Listed here are 19 T cell receptor beta chains from one sample, sequenced in a study of cytomegalovirus exposure and HLA in healthy donors. 13 Jbeta primers and 60 Vbeta primers were used for the PCR. TCRdb's copy holds only in-frame clones and misses some; the assay was immunoSEQ multiplex PCR. The sample yields 59,000 or so clones, just under 75% seen once. The sample was PBMCs. Receptor source: a man aged 25-45 years in good health and CMV-seropositive.

The J gene is TRBJ1-2, the V gene TRBV14, with D perhaps TRBD1 (6 bases). Trimming took 2 bases from V and 8 from J, leaving 21 bases between them. Germline CDR1 is SGHDN and CDR2 is FVKESK. The CDR3 has 16 amino acids. The CDR3 DNA sequence: TGTGCCAGCAGCCAACTTCTACCGGACAGACCCACCGGCTACACCTTC. It translates to CASSQLLPDRPTGYTF.

V usage is TRBV18 and J usage is TRBJ1-1, with D maybe TRBD1 (5 bases). The V end lost 2 bases, the J end lost 4 bases, and 17 bases lay between the germline ends. Germline CDR1 and CDR2: KGHSH and LQKENI. The CDR3 is 16 residues long. CDR3 bases: TGTGCCAGCTCACCAGGGGCTCAAGGGAGGGGCACTGAAGCTTTCTTT. Its protein product is CASSPGAQGRGTEAFF.

The gene calls are TRBV19 and TRBJ2-6; 8 positions match TRBD1. The germline V gene has CDR1 LNHDA and CDR2 SQIVND (reference sequence). V trimming: 7 bases; J trimming: 2 bases; junction bases outside the gene matches: 16. This CDR3 region has 19 residues. CDR3 protein: CASTLRTGKSVAGANVLTF. CDR3 nucleotide sequence: TGTGCCAGTACCCTGAGGACAGGGAAAAGCGTAGCTGGGGCCAACGTCCTGACTTTC.

This chain connects TRBV19 to TRBJ2-7, with 9 nucleotides matching TRBD1. The CDR3 totals 14 residues. CDR1 LNHDA and CDR2 SQIVND come from the germline V gene (reference sequence). V shed 8 bases and J 5 bases; nucleotides not matched to a gene: 10. CDR3 residues: CASSGTGTIHEQYF. Here the CDR3 DNA reads TGTGCCAGTTCAGGGACAGGGACGATCCACGAGCAGTACTTC.

This clone was recorded a few times. The chain is built from TRBV4-3 and TRBJ1-2; D gene uncertain. This CDR3 region has 15 residues. V was pared by 0 bases and J by 2 bases, with 10 bases between. Germline V gives CDR1 LGHNA, CDR2 YSLEER. CDR3 sequence: CASSQDPGGNYGYTF. For the CDR3, the DNA is TGCGCCAGCAGCCAAGACCCAGGAGGGAACTATGGCTACACCTTC.

The V gene is TRBV6-1, the J gene TRBJ1-4; perhaps TRBD1 as D (6 bases). Germline CDR1 reads MNHNS; CDR2 reads SASEGT. V dropped 1 base and J dropped 4 bases, with 10 bases sitting between them. The CDR3 spans 15 residues. CDR3 amino acids: CASSEETGFNEKLFF. The CDR3 DNA follows: TGTGCCAGCAGTGAAGAGACAGGTTTTAATGAAAAACTGTTTTTT.

In its sample, this clone was seen once. The V call is TRBV6-4, the J call TRBJ2-5, with D possibly matching TRBD2 (5 bases). Looked up from germline, CDR1 is MRHNA and CDR2 is SNTAGT. This CDR3 region has 15 residues. Between the trimmed V and J ends, which lost 6 bases and 5 bases, there was a span of 19 bases. The CDR3 reads CASSKRVQTWETQYF. CDR3 DNA sequence: TGTGCCAGCAGCAAGAGGGTCCAAACTTGGGAGACCCAGTACTTC.

The J gene is TRBJ1-3, the V gene TRBV20-1, with unresolved D. The CDR3 has 11 amino acids. V lost 3 bases to trimming and J lost 3 bases, with 3 bases between them. CDR1 DFQATT and CDR2 SNEGSKA come from the germline V gene (reference sequence). CDR3 nucleotide sequence: TGCAGTGCTAGTAGTGGAAACACCATATATTTT. Translated, it gives CSASSGNTIYF.

This rearrangement joins TRBV23-1 to TRBJ2-5, with a tentative D call TRBD2 (5 bases). TRBV23-1 is an ORF, and what it does is uncertain. This CDR3 is built from 12 residues. V was trimmed by 8 bases and J by 1 base, leaving 8 bases between them. CDR3 sequence (DNA): TGCGCCAGCCCCCGGGGCCAAGAGACCCAGTACTTC. It translates to CASPRGQETQYF.

This clone was observed a single time. The chain links TRBV4-3 to TRBJ1-6, with 8 bases identical to TRBD1. Germline V gene data show CDR1 as LGHNA and CDR2 as YSLEER. The J segment lost 10 bases and the V segment lost 0 bases, leaving 8 bases of the junction unmatched. The CDR3 has 16 amino acids. The CDR3 DNA follows: TGCGCCAGCAGCCAAGAGACGGACAGGGTATACTCACCCCTCCACTTT. The encoded protein is CASSQETDRVYSPLHF.

The V call is TRBV6-1, the J call TRBJ1-1; 9 bases match TRBD1. The CDR3 sequence is 15 residues long. J was trimmed by 3 bases and V by 5 bases; bases with no gene match: 7. Germline V gene lookup returns CDR1 MNHNS and CDR2 SASEGT. For the CDR3, the DNA is TGTGCCAGCAGTACACTGGACAGGGGACACACTGAAGCTTTCTTT. This codes for CASSTLDRGHTEAFF.

The chain combines TRBV13 with TRBJ2-1; 10 nucleotides align to TRBD2. The V gene end was trimmed by 3 bases and the J gene end by 0 bases; junction bases not matched to a gene: 5. Germline values: CDR1 PRHDT, CDR2 FYEKMQ (reference sequence). This CDR3 comprises 17 residues. The CDR3 coding sequence is TGTGCCAGCAGCTTTCGGAGCGGGGGGGCCTCCTACAATGAGCAGTTCTTC. Translated, it gives CASSFRSGGASYNEQFF.

The count of this clone is one. The chain joins TRBV10-3 to TRBJ1-1, with 9 bases matching TRBD1. The CDR3 has 15 amino acids. J gave up 3 bases and V 9 bases, and 11 bases lay outside the gene matches. Germline V lookup: CDR1 ENHRY, CDR2 SYGVKD. The CDR3 sequence is CAISTPQGADTEAFF. In nucleotides, the CDR3 is TGTGCCATAAGTACCCCACAGGGGGCCGACACTGAAGCTTTCTTT.

The sample holds a few counts of this clone. The J gene is TRBJ2-6, the V gene TRBV6-1; D remains unclear. Trimming left V 4 bases short and J 4 bases short, with 11 bases between. Looked up from germline, CDR1 is MNHNS and CDR2 is SASEGT. The CDR3 totals 15 residues. In nucleotides, the CDR3 is TGTGCCAGCAGTGCCTACAGTTCCGGGGCCAACGTCCTGACTTTC. It encodes CASSAYSSGANVLTF.

The sample holds one count of this clone. Since no conserved phenylalanine or tryptophan closes the CDR3, a read error is the likely cause. The chain recombines TRBV5-4 with TRBJ1-1; 7 bases align to TRBD1. The germline gives CDR1 SGHNT, CDR2 YYREEE (reference sequence). The CDR3 runs 11 residues. CDR3 sequence: CAAGGNTEAFV. The CDR3 region has the DNA TGTGCAGCAGGGGGGAACACTGAAGCTTTCGTT.

This clone was counted once. The V gene is TRBV18, the J gene TRBJ2-1, with a possible D match to TRBD2 (5 bases). The CDR3 consists of 14 residues. Germline-derived CDR1 and CDR2 are KGHSH and LQKENI. V shed 4 bases and J shed 9 bases, with 16 bases lying between them. The CDR3, as DNA: TGTGCCAGCTCACTTGCGACGGGAAGTAGTGAGCAGTTCTTC. It translates to CASSLATGSSEQFF.

Note on this clone: The junction departs from germline at one end; a sequencing error may be responsible. This rearrangement joins TRBV7-3 to TRBJ1-2; 8 bases agree with TRBD1. Germline V lookup: CDR1 SGHTA, CDR2 FQGTGA. There are 14 residues in the CDR3. The DNA of the CDR3 is TGTGCCAGCAGCGTAACCGGGACAGGCTATGGCTACACCTTC. It codes for CASSVTGTGYGYTF.

This chain links TRBV6-1 with TRBJ1-1; perhaps TRBD1 as D (5 bases). CDR1 and CDR2 from the germline V gene are MNHNS and SASEGT. The CDR3 runs to 14 residues. Trimming removed 6 bases at V and 3 bases at J, with 14 bases between. The DNA of the CDR3 is TGTGCCAGCAGCCCTTGGGGCCCGGACACTGAAGCTTTCTTT. It codes for CASSPWGPDTEAFF.

Concerning this clone itself: The junction and the germline gene differ at one end; a read error may be behind it. The J gene is TRBJ2-1, the V gene TRBV25-1; the match to TRBD1 covers 7 bases. This CDR3 region has 11 residues. Germline-derived CDR1 and CDR2 are MGHDK and SYGVNS. Here the CDR3 DNA reads TGTGCCAGCAGTGACCGGGACAGCCCAGTCTTC. As protein: CASSDRDSPVF.